These 26 T cell receptor beta chains were sequenced from one sample in a study of blood T cell dynamics during melanoma immunotherapy. Time point reported: week 3, after first cycle of checkpoint inhibitor. The table came from immunoSEQ multiplex PCR; TCRdb's copy has only in-frame clones and leaves some out. The data show about 8,200 clones, with approximately 90% seen just once and roughly 2.5% held by the top ten. The material was blood, obtained from a patient treated with checkpoint blockade. These receptors all stem from a human donor with melanoma.

This chain uses TRBV2 with TRBJ1-2, with a possible D match to TRBD1 (6 bases). This CDR3 contains 13 residues. V was trimmed by 2 bases and J by 4 bases, leaving 8 bases between them. Germline V gives CDR1 SNHLY, CDR2 FYNNEI. CDR3: CASSERGGYGYTF. In DNA, the CDR3 is TGTGCCAGCAGTGAAAGAGGGGGCTATGGCTACACCTTC.

The V and J genes are TRBV6-1 and TRBJ2-7; D not certain. With 7 bases removed from V and 4 bases from J, the gap between germline ends came to 5 bases. There are 10 residues in the CDR3. The germline V gene encodes CDR1 MNHNS and CDR2 SASEGT. CDR3 amino acids: CASKDYEQYF. CDR3 in DNA: TGTGCCAGCAAGGATTACGAGCAGTACTTC.

This chain connects TRBV5-4 to TRBJ1-1; TRBD1 matches 8 bases. Germline V gene sequence: CDR1 SGHNT, CDR2 YYREEE (reference sequence). V shed 4 bases, J shed 1 base, and the junction held 3 bases outside the gene matches. This CDR3 has 14 amino acids. The CDR3: CASSTGTGNTEAFF. The CDR3 nucleotides read TGTGCCAGCAGCACCGGGACAGGGAACACTGAAGCTTTCTTT. Based on the CDR3 plus reference TRBV5-4 and TRBJ1-1, the full variable domain is ETGVTQSPTHLIKTRGQQVTLRCSSQSGHNTVSWYQQALGQGPQFIFQYYREEENGRGNFPPRFSGLQFPNYSSELNVNALELDDSALYLCASSTGTGNTEAFFGQGTRLTVV.

J is TRBJ1-2 and V is TRBV28; D remains unclear. Germline CDR1 and CDR2: MDHEN and SYDVKM. Trimming removed 2 bases from V and 4 bases from J, with 8 bases in between. The CDR3 has 13 amino acids. The CDR3 loop is CASSLVRSYGYTF. The CDR3 DNA reads TGTGCCAGCAGTTTAGTTAGGAGCTATGGCTACACCTTC.

This clone was seen just once. This chain connects TRBV12-5 to TRBJ1-1; D ambiguous. The germline CDR1 and CDR2 sequences are LGHNT and FRNRAP. This CDR3 comprises 13 residues. Between the trimmed V and J ends, which lost 0 bases and 7 bases, there was a span of 9 bases. CDR3: CASGLVWGSEAFF. CDR3 bases: TGTGCTAGTGGTTTGGTATGGGGTAGTGAAGCTTTCTTT.

CDR3 coding DNA: TGTGCCAGCAGCTTAGGTGGGGAAAAACTGTTTTTT. This codes for CASSLGGEKLFF. The chain employs TRBV7-2 and TRBJ1-4; D not certain. V lost 1 base and J 8 bases, leaving 5 bases between the germline ends. The CDR3 extends over 12 amino acids. CDR1 is SGHTA, CDR2 FQGNSA, per germline.

This chain links TRBV6-1 with TRBJ1-5; D gene uncertain. Germline CDR1 reads MNHNS; CDR2 reads SASEGT. The CDR3 is 14 residues long. V lost 3 bases and J lost 3, with 9 bases in between. This CDR3 is CASSDSHSNQPQHF. The CDR3 nucleotides are TGTGCCAGCAGTGACAGCCACTCCAATCAGCCCCAGCATTTT.

The chain recombines TRBV28 with TRBJ1-2, with 9 positions matching TRBD1. Germline trimming cut 6 bases from V and 6 bases from J; bases unmatched to any gene: 11. Germline V CDR1 and CDR2: MDHEN, SYDVKM. The CDR3 spans 15 residues. This CDR3 reads CASRTPDTGGHGYTF. The CDR3 DNA is TGTGCCAGCAGAACCCCTGACACAGGGGGCCATGGCTACACCTTC.

The V and J genes are TRBV9 and TRBJ1-4; D is unclear. The CDR3 totals 14 residues. CDR1 is SGDLS, CDR2 YYNGEE, per germline. Trimming left V 4 bases short and J 0 bases short, with 7 bases between. The CDR3 sequence is CASSRSATNEKLFF. CDR3 sequence (DNA): TGTGCCAGCAGCAGATCAGCAACTAATGAAAAACTGTTTTTT. Full variable domain (remainder filled in from reference TRBV9 and TRBJ1-4): DSGVTQTPKHLITATGQRVTLRCSPRSGDLSVYWYQQSLDQGLQFLIQYYNGEERAKGNILERFSAQQFPDLHSELNLSSLELGDSALYFCASSRSATNEKLFFGSGTQLSVL.

This clone was observed a single time. The chain carries TRBV7-8 and TRBJ2-7; maybe TRBD2 (6 bases). This CDR3 comprises 16 residues. The ends were cut back, 5 bases at V and 3 bases at J, with 20 bases in the middle. Germline-derived CDR1 and CDR2 are SGHVS and FQNEAQ. CDR3 sequence: CASSHYGSRGFYEQYF. The DNA for the CDR3 is TGTGCCAGCAGCCATTACGGGTCCCGGGGGTTCTACGAGCAGTACTTC.

V usage is TRBV19 and J usage is TRBJ1-2, with 11 bases matching TRBD1. CDR3 length: 14 amino acids. In germline, CDR1 is LNHDA, CDR2 SQIVND (reference sequence). V lost 8 bases, J lost 3 bases, and 5 bases stayed unmatched. The DNA for the CDR3 is TGTGCCAGTGACCGGACAGGGGGCCACTATGGCTACACCTTC. Its translation: CASDRTGGHYGYTF.

The rearrangement links TRBV11-2 to TRBJ1-1; D remains unclear. The germline gives CDR1 SGHAT, CDR2 FQNNGV. V was pared by 2 bases and J by 0 bases, with 13 bases between. This CDR3 is built from 16 residues. CDR3 in amino acids: CASSLKVGLMNTEAFF. DNA of the CDR3: TGTGCCAGCAGCTTAAAAGTAGGCCTCATGAACACTGAAGCTTTCTTT.

The chain carries TRBV6-6 and TRBJ2-7, with a tentative D call TRBD1 (6 bases). V shed 6 bases and J shed 3 bases, with 9 bases lying between them. This CDR3 is built from 12 residues. Germline assignment: CDR1 MNHNY and CDR2 SVGAGI (reference sequence). This CDR3 is CASSRTVYEQYF. The CDR3 DNA reads as TGTGCCAGCAGCAGGACAGTCTACGAGCAGTACTTC.

This clone has only one observation. The chain employs TRBV30 and TRBJ1-1, with 8 nucleotides matching TRBD1. The trim removed 3 bases at V and 1 base at J, leaving 1 base unmatched. CDR3 size: 13 residues. Germline assignment: CDR1 GTSNPN and CDR2 SVGIG (reference sequence). In nucleotides, the CDR3 is TGTGCCTGGAGAGACAGGGGGAACACTGAAGCTTTCTTT. Translating it yields CAWRDRGNTEAFF.

J is TRBJ2-7 and V is TRBV5-6, with a possible D match to TRBD2 (5 bases). Trimming stripped 4 bases from V and 2 bases from J, with 13 bases between. CDR3 length: 14 residues. Germline CDR1 is SGHDT and CDR2 is YYEEEE. CDR3 sequence: CASSPSGSTYEQYF. In DNA, the CDR3 is TGTGCCAGCAGCCCCTCGGGGAGCACCTACGAGCAGTACTTC.

This sequence joins TRBV5-4 and TRBJ1-1; unclear D gene. V dropped 4 bases and J dropped 4 bases, with 11 bases sitting between them. Germline CDR1 is SGHNT and CDR2 is YYREEE (reference sequence). The CDR3 has 13 residues. CDR3 protein: CASSPSDLTEAFF. In nucleotides, the CDR3 is TGTGCCAGCAGCCCCTCGGACCTCACTGAAGCTTTCTTT.

This chain links TRBV27 with TRBJ2-7; TRBD1 aligns across 8 bases. After removal of 8 bases from V and 0 bases from J, the junction contained 9 bases not matched to a gene. Germline V gives CDR1 MNHEY, CDR2 SMNVEV (reference sequence). This CDR3 is 15 amino acids long. The CDR3 DNA follows: TGTGCCAGCGGGTCGACAGGGGCCCGCTCCTACGAGCAGTACTTC. As protein: CASGSTGARSYEQYF.

The chain employs TRBV5-5 and TRBJ2-7, with D perhaps given as TRBD1 or TRBD2 (5 bases each). Germline-derived CDR1 and CDR2 are SGHKS and YYEKEE (reference sequence). CDR3 length equals 14 residues. Trimming shortened V by 2 bases and J by 6 bases, and 15 bases separated the two germline ends. This chain's CDR3 is CASSFGAGAGEQYF. The CDR3 bases are TGTGCCAGCAGCTTCGGGGCGGGTGCAGGCGAGCAGTACTTC. Using reference TRBV5-5 and TRBJ2-7 for the parts outside the CDR3, the full variable domain is DAGVTQSPTHLIKTRGQQVTLRCSPISGHKSVSWYQQVLGQGPQFIFQYYEKEERGRGNFPDRFSARQFPNYSSELNVNALLLGDSALYLCASSFGAGAGEQYFGPGTRLTVT.

The chain links TRBV7-9 to TRBJ2-3; 10 nucleotides line up with TRBD2. This CDR3 is built from 16 residues. Germline CDR1 and CDR2: SEHNR and FQNEAQ (reference sequence). V lost 1 base, J lost 6 bases, and 7 bases stayed unmatched. Written as DNA, the CDR3 is TGTGCCAGCAGCTTAGAAGCGGGGGGGCGGGCGGATACGCAGTATTTT. This encodes CASSLEAGGRADTQYF.

The CDR3, as DNA: TGCGCCAGCAGCTTTGATACTAGGTATGGCTACACCTTC. This encodes CASSFDTRYGYTF. The V call is TRBV5-1, the J call TRBJ1-2; D call uncertain. CDR1 SGHRS and CDR2 YFSETQ come from the germline V gene. The CDR3 extends over 13 amino acids. The V end was cut by 2 bases, the J end by 5 bases, with 10 bases between. Full variable domain (missing parts from reference TRBV5-1 and TRBJ1-2): KAGVTQTPRYLIKTRGQQVTLSCSPISGHRSVSWYQQTPGQGLQFLFEYFSETQRNKGNFPGRFSGRQFSNSRSEMNVSTLELGDSALYLCASSFDTRYGYTFGSGTRLTVV.

The chain employs TRBV5-6 and TRBJ1-1; no firm D call. V dropped 1 base and J dropped 1 base, with 8 bases sitting between them. The CDR3 length is 14 residues. The V gene's germline CDR1 is SGHDT and CDR2 YYEEEE. The CDR3: CASSLFAGNTEAFF. For the CDR3, the DNA is TGTGCCAGCAGCTTGTTTGCGGGGAACACTGAAGCTTTCTTT.

The chain recombines TRBV6-1 with TRBJ1-5; D remains unclear. The ends were cut back, 5 bases at V and 2 bases at J, with 7 bases in the middle. This CDR3 has 13 amino acids. Germline CDR1 is MNHNS and CDR2 is SASEGT. The CDR3: CASSRRGNQPQHF. The CDR3 region has the DNA TGTGCCAGCAGTCGAAGGGGCAATCAGCCCCAGCATTTT.

This clone was counted only a few times. J is TRBJ1-5 and V is TRBV11-2; no reliable D call. CDR1 is SGHAT and CDR2 is FQNNGV in the germline V gene. The CDR3 loop spans 13 amino acids. V lost 3 bases, J lost 2 bases, and 5 bases lay in between. CDR3 DNA: TGTGCCAGCAGCTTGACGGGCAATCAGCCCCAGCATTTT. Translation: CASSLTGNQPQHF.

The chain joins TRBV6-5 to TRBJ2-7, with D perhaps matching TRBD1 or TRBD2 (5 bases each). In germline, CDR1 is MNHEY, CDR2 SVGAGI. Trimming stripped 7 bases from V and 0 bases from J, with 13 bases between. The CDR3 covers 14 residues. CDR3 coding DNA: TGTGCCAGCACCCGAGGGGCGAGCTCCTACGAGCAGTACTTC. Residues: CASTRGASSYEQYF.

The chain links TRBV30 to TRBJ1-3; unclear D gene. This CDR3 comprises 17 residues. V lost 0 bases to trimming and J lost 0 bases, with 15 bases between them. CDR1 GTSNPN and CDR2 SVGIG come from the germline V gene (reference sequence). CDR3 residues: CAWSVPGSPSSGNTIYF. CDR3 DNA sequence: TGTGCCTGGAGTGTCCCGGGATCTCCAAGCTCTGGAAACACCATATATTTT.

The V gene is TRBV7-2, the J gene TRBJ1-5, with 7 bases that match TRBD1. The V and J ends lost 0 bases and 2 bases, in that order; junction bases with no gene match: 1. Germline CDR1 is SGHTA and CDR2 is FQGNSA. This CDR3 spans 15 amino acids. The CDR3 loop is CASSLATGGNQPQHF. Written as DNA, the CDR3 is TGTGCCAGCAGCTTAGCCACAGGGGGCAATCAGCCCCAGCATTTT.